Listed here is a single T cell receptor beta chain. It has no known antigen specificity. No quality values exist for individual bases; no much larger clone is one base distant. T-cell subsets were not sorted, and bulk bone marrow was analyzed instead. TCR beta CDR3 regions were immunosequenced from bone marrow of approximately ten myelodysplastic syndrome patients before and after hypomethylating agent therapy. To track the repertoire longitudinally, every patient provided one baseline bone marrow along with two to three bone marrows taken at different post-treatment timepoints. Genomic DNA was isolated from whole bone marrow, and DNA quality was assessed with TapeStation, NanoDrop OneC and PicoGreen assays. The library came from the immunoSEQ multiplex PCR assay. Sequencing was run at survey resolution with two replicates of around 200 ng each, for a total of approximately 400 ng of DNA per sample. Using multiplex PCR primers aimed at V and J genes, the hsTCRB kit picked up rearranged TCRB sequences in genomic DNA. In the first PCR, the CDR3 region was amplified for about 30 cycles with the QIAGEN Multiplex PCR Kit. A second PCR of 7 to 8 cycles attached sample barcodes and Illumina adapters to each replicate. A QuantStudio 6 together with the KAPA library quantification kit was used to quantify the pooled libraries. About 15 pM of pooled libraries were sequenced on an Illumina MiSeq with 156-cycle single-end reads and a 15-cycle index read. From the authors' description of their analysis: Of roughly 170,000 unique clonotypes, 1.5% to 2% were flagged by VDJdb annotation as previously reported viral-epitope-specific. Raw reads were processed into normalized, annotated TCRB repertoires with the immunoSEQ Data Assistant and immunoSEQ Analyzer. BioAnalyzer and version 0.6.5 of the immunarch R package were the tools used for clonotype analysis. Richness was estimated after downsampling every repertoire to the clone count of the smallest repertoire. Clonotypes were classified as expanded, contracted or novel by Fisher's exact tests, with novel defined as zero frequency before treatment. Significantly changed CDR3 beta sequences were clustered with GLIPH2 using simulation_depth=1000 and kmer_min_depth=3, and CDR3s shorter than five residues were excluded. Here the immuneACCESS table is served through TCRdb, limited to in-frame sequences with V and J called. Missing clones are a known gap in these copies; in checked studies unresolved V genes cover under half, and the rest lacks a known reason. The DNA gave D and trimming, while V, J and clone size come from that table. The sample yields fewer than 7,500 clones; around four fifths were counted once. Around a tenth of the sample belongs to the ten largest clones.

The record originates from a study of hypomethylating agent response in myelodysplastic syndrome (dated by TCRdb to the early 2020s). With respect to the entire study: The hypomethylating agents azacitidine (most of the 11) or decitabine (3 of 11) were used to treat the patients. Of the myelodysplastic syndrome patients in the cohort, 8 or 9 were male and 2 were female. On average the patients were 72.2 +/- 6.3 years old, and a diploid cytogenetic profile was seen most often. The mutation found most frequently was TET2, which appeared in about 45% of the 11 patients. Six patients had a response of complete response or hematologic improvement, and a few patients did not respond. Response was defined as complete response or hematologic improvement, and patients meeting neither criterion were classed as non-responders.

Study-wide conclusions, independent of this receptor: Responders more often showed novel clonotypes emerging, while non-responders displayed more contracted clonotypes after treatment. Healthy control donors were not age-matched to MDS patients, which could have impacted the MDS versus healthy comparison. Possible recognition of novel MDS antigens by the shared GLIPH2 clusters was not confirmed, and experimental validation of that possible recognition is needed. No significant change in richness, rarefaction diversity or clonality was detected after hypomethylating agent treatment, either across all patients or within response groups. The cohort was small, with only 11 patients analyzed.

Reading from cysteine to phenylalanine, the CDR3 counts 17 amino acids. Kept here is only the CDR3 DNA, which spans 51 bases and is read in frame from base 1. The germline V gene (reference sequence) sets CDR1 to GTSNPN and CDR2 to SVGIG. V lost 2 bases and J lost 0 bases; the stretch between them is 20 bases long. Specimen: bone marrow, collected before or after starting hypomethylating agent treatment for myelodysplastic syndrome (not recorded which). The chain is made from TRBV30 and TRBJ2-7; the D gene is possibly TRBD1 or TRBD2, each agreeing over 6 bases. The clonotype comes from a human donor with myelodysplastic syndrome. The sequence in DNA is TGTGCCTGGAGTCCCCTGAGGGGGGACATCTTCTCCTACGAGCAGTACTTC. Its translation is CAWSPLRGDIFSYEQYF.